This entry is about one T cell receptor (beta chain). Its antigen remains unknown. TCRdb's table, derived via immunoSEQ multiplex PCR, lists solely in-frame clones and lacks some. In the table there are 35,000 to 45,000 clones, around 77% of which are singletons. V shed 5 bases and J shed 3 bases, with 17 bases lying between them. The CDR3 totals 16 residues. Germline V CDR1 and CDR2: SGHVS, FQNEAQ. The data derive from a study of CD4 T cells in relation to SARS-CoV-2 and coronaviruses. Background on the study: Two subjects were Hispanic; patients were under 10 males and a few females.

Naive and memory CD4+ T cells came from enriched cryopreserved PBMCs. 90,000 to 100,000 naive or memory CD4+ cells were cultured with CEF peptides for about 10 days. Sample: memory CD4+ T cells from PBMCs, cultured in vitro. This TCR was recovered from an adult with COVID-19. The V call is TRBV7-8, the J call TRBJ2-1, with a tentative D call TRBD2 (6 bases). The CDR3 DNA follows: TGTGCCAGCAGCCCACTCGGGGGTACAGTCTACAATGAGCAGTTCTTC. Amino acids: CASSPLGGTVYNEQFF.